This T cell receptor beta chain was profiled in a study of cytomegalovirus exposure and HLA in healthy donors. Study findings and constraints: A later look showed TCR association rates differing by HLA locus, highest for DRB1 and lowest for HLA-C.

A single count supports this clone. The antigen remains undetermined. CDR1 and CDR2 from the germline V gene are SGHDN and FVKESK. Deletions cut 1 base from V and 6 bases from J, with 10 bases between. The CDR3 length is 14 residues. In the PCR, 60 Vbeta and 13 Jbeta primers were used. Some clones are missing from TCRdb's copy, which holds only in-frame ones; the method was immunoSEQ multiplex PCR. Found here are 150,000 to 200,000 clones, roughly three quarters of them singletons; the top ten hold around 2.3%. This receptor was identified in a woman between 25 and 40 years old in good health and CMV-seropositive. This chain links TRBV14 with TRBJ1-5; D is undetermined. Sequencing was done on a sample of PBMCs. CDR3 nucleotide sequence: TGTGCCAGCAGCCAAGTGTACAGAAGTCAGCCCCAGCATTTT. Translating it yields CASSQVYRSQPQHF.